These 32 T cell receptor beta chains were sequenced from one sample in a study of T cell changes during pregnancy in multiple sclerosis. Sequenced by immunoSEQ multiplex PCR; TCRdb stores in-frame clones only, minus some. The sample lists approximately 89,000 clones, around 94% seen once, with approximately 1.6% in the top ten. The material was peripheral blood, obtained after pregnancy. The source is a female donor in good health, enrolled as a control in a pregnancy study.

The V and J genes are TRBV5-4 and TRBJ2-1; 13 nucleotides line up with TRBD2. The ends lost 4 bases at V and 4 bases at J; junction bases unmatched: 8. The germline gives CDR1 SGHNT, CDR2 YYREEE (reference sequence). CDR3 length equals 17 residues. This CDR3 reads CASSGRTSGSAYNEQFF. CDR3 sequence (DNA): TGTGCCAGCAGCGGAAGGACTAGCGGGAGTGCGTACAATGAGCAGTTCTTC.

The chain links TRBV28 to TRBJ2-5; D not resolved. CDR3 length: 11 amino acids. V lost 5 bases and J lost 3, with 4 bases in between. CDR1 is MDHEN, CDR2 SYDVKM, per germline. CDR3 DNA: TGTGCCAGCAGTCAAAAAGAGACCCAGTACTTC. The encoded protein is CASSQKETQYF.

The chain is built from TRBV5-1 and TRBJ2-3; D might be TRBD2 (5 bases). The CDR3 is 16 residues long. Trimming took off 5 bases at V and 4 bases at J, with 20 bases between the two ends. Germline CDR1 and CDR2: SGHRS and YFSETQ. Written as DNA, the CDR3 is TGCGCCAGCAGTTCCAGACTGGCGGGCGGCGCAGATACGCAGTATTTT. Its translation is CASSSRLAGGADTQYF.

The rearrangement joins TRBV5-6 to TRBJ2-2; 10 bases line up with TRBD1. Per germline, CDR1 SGHDT and CDR2 YYEEEE. The CDR3 spans 15 residues. V dropped 0 bases and J dropped 6; count of bases not matched to a gene: 2. Written as DNA, the CDR3 is TGTGCCAGCAGCTTGGCGGGGACAGGGGCCGGGGAGCTGTTTTTT. It is translated as CASSLAGTGAGELFF.

The V gene is TRBV7-2, the J gene TRBJ1-2, with D maybe TRBD1 (5 bases). The V gene's germline CDR1 is SGHTA and CDR2 FQGNSA. CDR3 size: 13 residues. V lost 5 bases to trimming and J lost 6 bases, with 13 bases between them. This CDR3 is CASSHGGANGYTF. CDR3 DNA sequence: TGTGCCAGCAGCCACGGGGGAGCCAATGGCTACACCTTC. The entire variable domain, with the rest obtained from reference TRBV7-2 and TRBJ1-2, is as follows: GAGVSQSPSNKVTEKGKDVELRCDPISGHTALYWYRQSLGQGLEFLIYFQGNSAPDKSGLPSDRFSAERTGGSVSTLTIQRTQQEDSAVYLCASSHGGANGYTFGSGTRLTVV.

The chain couples TRBV30 to TRBJ2-5; D not resolved. The germline V and J ends were trimmed by 0 bases and 5 bases, with 10 bases remaining between them. The germline CDR1 and CDR2 sequences are GTSNPN and SVGIG (reference sequence). This CDR3 is built from 13 residues. For the CDR3, the DNA is TGTGCCTGGAGTGTACCCCGCAGGGAGACCCAGTACTTC. Its protein product is CAWSVPRRETQYF.

The rearrangement uses TRBV5-1 and TRBJ2-7; 8 bases match TRBD1. This CDR3 contains 15 residues. Per the germline V gene, CDR1 is SGHRS and CDR2 is YFSETQ. V dropped 4 bases and J dropped 0; count of bases not matched to a gene: 6. The CDR3 DNA reads TGCGCCAGCAGCCCGGGACAGGACCTCTCCTACGAGCAGTACTTC. It encodes CASSPGQDLSYEQYF.

The chain combines TRBV11-2 with TRBJ2-7; the match to TRBD1 covers 8 bases. The ends lost 5 bases at V and 7 bases at J; junction bases unmatched: 7. CDR1 and CDR2 from the germline V gene are SGHAT and FQNNGV. The length of the CDR3 is 13 residues. CDR3 in DNA: TGTGCCAGCAGCCCCCAGGGGGCGGAGGAGCAGTACTTC. Protein product: CASSPQGAEEQYF.

The genes are TRBV5-4 and TRBJ2-7, with TRBD1 matching over 10 bases. Germline CDR1 is SGHNT and CDR2 is YYREEE (reference sequence). The CDR3 runs 15 residues. J gave up 3 bases and V 0 bases, and 3 bases lay outside the gene matches. CDR3 loop: CASSLDGQGGYEQYF. In nucleotides, the CDR3 is TGTGCCAGCAGCTTGGATGGACAGGGGGGCTACGAGCAGTACTTC.

V gene TRBV5-1 combines with J gene TRBJ2-1; 9 bases map to TRBD1. V was pared by 7 bases and J by 7 bases, with 6 bases of the junction left unmatched. Germline V gene data show CDR1 as SGHRS and CDR2 as YFSETQ. This CDR3 has 13 residues. CDR3 nucleotides: TGCGCCAGCTTCGAAGGACAGGGGAATGAGCAGTTCTTC. It codes for CASFEGQGNEQFF.

This clone was seen a few times. The V gene is TRBV11-2, the J gene TRBJ2-7, with TRBD2 matching over 12 bases. Per germline, CDR1 SGHAT and CDR2 FQNNGV. The CDR3 loop spans 14 amino acids. The trim removed 4 bases at V and 5 bases at J, leaving 3 bases unmatched. CDR3 in DNA: TGTGCCAGCAGCTGGCTAGCGGGAGGGAACGAGCAGTACTTC. It codes for CASSWLAGGNEQYF. The variable domain in full, completed from reference TRBV11-2 and TRBJ2-7, reads EAGVAQSPRYKIIEKRQSVAFWCNPISGHATLYWYQQILGQGPKLLIQFQNNGVVDDSQLPKDRFSAERLKGVDSTLKIQPAKLEDSAVYLCASSWLAGGNEQYFGPGTRLTVT.

The chain combines TRBV7-2 with TRBJ2-1; a possible D gene is TRBD2 (5 bases). This CDR3 has 15 amino acids. CDR1 and CDR2 from the germline V gene are SGHTA and FQGNSA. V lost 4 bases and J 8 bases, leaving 18 bases between the germline ends. The DNA for the CDR3 is TGTGCCAGCAGCTCCTCCGGGGTACTATACGATGAGCAGTTCTTC. Amino acids: CASSSSGVLYDEQFF.

V usage is TRBV29-1 and J usage is TRBJ2-1, with 7 bases that match TRBD2. With 4 bases clipped from V and 2 bases from J, the junction kept 2 bases outside the gene matches. The CDR3 is 13 amino acids. From germline, CDR1 is SQVTM and CDR2 ANQGSEA. CDR3 nucleotides: TGCAGCGTTGGGGACTACGCCTACAATGAGCAGTTCTTC. Its protein is CSVGDYAYNEQFF.

The chain combines TRBV4-1 with TRBJ2-7; TRBD1 agrees at 7 bases. The CDR3 runs 14 residues. V was clipped by 5 bases and J by 5 bases; unmatched bases: 9. Germline-derived CDR1 and CDR2 are MGHRA and YSYEKL. Here the CDR3 reads CASSARDSFHEQYF. As DNA, the CDR3 is TGCGCCAGCAGCGCCCGGGACAGTTTCCACGAGCAGTACTTC.

This rearrangement joins TRBV9 to TRBJ2-5, with a possible D match to TRBD1 (6 bases). The length of the CDR3 is 13 residues. V dropped 4 bases and J dropped 2 bases, with 9 bases sitting between them. Germline V gene lookup returns CDR1 SGDLS and CDR2 YYNGEE. The DNA of the CDR3 is TGTGCCAGCAGCCAAGGACAGCAAGAGACCCAGTACTTC. Translated: CASSQGQQETQYF.

The J gene is TRBJ2-7, the V gene TRBV9, with 12 bases that match TRBD2. V gave up 0 bases and J gave up 6 bases; unmatched junction bases: 10. Germline assignment: CDR1 SGDLS and CDR2 YYNGEE. The CDR3 is 17 amino acids. The chain's CDR3 is CASSVGLAGVKESEQYF. The CDR3 coding sequence is TGTGCCAGCAGCGTAGGACTAGCGGGAGTAAAAGAATCCGAGCAGTACTTC. Full variable domain (outside the CDR3, taken from reference TRBV9 and TRBJ2-7): DSGVTQTPKHLITATGQRVTLRCSPRSGDLSVYWYQQSLDQGLQFLIQYYNGEERAKGNILERFSAQQFPDLHSELNLSSLELGDSALYFCASSVGLAGVKESEQYFGPGTRLTVT.

Points on this clone: Distinct nucleotide sequences in the sample also encode this CDR3. The rearrangement joins TRBV5-1 to TRBJ2-5, with TRBD2 identical over 10 bases. In germline, CDR1 is SGHRS, CDR2 YFSETQ. The CDR3 spans 14 residues. V trimming: 2 bases; J trimming: 3 bases; junction bases outside the gene matches: 1. CDR3 protein: CASSFLAGEETQYF. The CDR3 nucleotides read TGCGCCAGCAGCTTCCTAGCGGGAGAAGAGACCCAGTACTTC.

This rearrangement joins TRBV11-2 to TRBJ2-7, with 8 positions matching TRBD2. The CDR3 runs 14 residues. CDR1 is SGHAT, CDR2 FQNNGV, per germline. After removal of 1 base from V and 3 bases from J, the junction contained 2 bases not matched to a gene. The CDR3 DNA follows: TGTGCCAGCAGCTTAGCGGGAGGGATCTACGAGCAGTACTTC. It yields the protein CASSLAGGIYEQYF.

The gene calls are TRBV2 and TRBJ2-7, with 7 bases that match TRBD2. With V trimmed by 11 bases and J by 5 bases, 12 bases remained unmatched. The germline CDR1 and CDR2 sequences are SNHLY and FYNNEI. This CDR3 is built from 13 residues. The CDR3 loop reads CAGTWTSTNEQYF. The CDR3, as DNA: TGTGCCGGCACTTGGACTAGTACGAACGAGCAGTACTTC.

The rearrangement uses TRBV6-5 and TRBJ2-5; D is perhaps TRBD2 (5 bases). There are 14 residues in the CDR3. V was pared by 2 bases and J by 4 bases, with 11 bases between. Germline CDR1 reads MNHEY; CDR2 reads SVGAGI. CDR3 loop: CASSYGLEGETQYF. CDR3 bases: TGTGCCAGCAGTTACGGGCTAGAGGGAGAGACCCAGTACTTC.

The gene calls are TRBV5-5 and TRBJ2-2; weak D call: TRBD2 (6 bases). Deletions cut 3 bases from V and 7 bases from J, with 16 bases between. Germline assignment: CDR1 SGHKS and CDR2 YYEKEE (reference sequence). CDR3 length: 15 residues. In nucleotides, the CDR3 is TGTGCCAGCAGCTGGGCTGGTCTAGCGAACGGGGAGCTGTTTTTT. It specifies CASSWAGLANGELFF.

V usage is TRBV5-1 and J usage is TRBJ2-7; tentatively, D is TRBD1 (7 bases). V was trimmed by 5 bases and J by 2 bases, leaving 17 bases between them. This CDR3 has 15 residues. Per the germline V gene, CDR1 is SGHRS and CDR2 is YFSETQ. The CDR3 protein is CASSRRGTDTYEQYF. The CDR3 DNA follows: TGCGCCAGCAGTCGTCGGGGGACAGATACCTACGAGCAGTACTTC.

In nucleotides, the CDR3 is TGTGCCTGGGGGACAGGGACAACCTACGAGCAGTACTTC. Its translation is CAWGTGTTYEQYF. The chain has TRBV30 and TRBJ2-7; TRBD1 aligns across 9 bases. Losses at the gene ends were 5 bases for V and 2 bases for J; bases not matched to a gene: 4. CDR1 GTSNPN and CDR2 SVGIG come from the germline V gene (reference sequence). This CDR3 is 13 amino acids long. The complete variable domain, with remaining parts taken from reference TRBV30 and TRBJ2-7, reads SQTIHQWPATLVQPVGSPLSLECTVEGTSNPNLYWYRQAAGRGLQLLFYSVGIGQISSEVPQNLSASRPQDRQFILSSKKLLLSDSGFYLCAWGTGTTYEQYFGPGTRLTVT.

This clone showed up just once. The rearrangement uses TRBV19 and TRBJ2-1, with TRBD2 identical over 10 bases. The V and J ends lost 3 bases and 3 bases, in that order; junction bases with no gene match: 5. CDR1 LNHDA and CDR2 SQIVND come from the germline V gene (reference sequence). There are 16 residues in the CDR3. The CDR3: CASSIGSGRVYNEQFF. CDR3 nucleotides: TGTGCCAGTAGTATTGGAAGCGGGAGGGTCTACAATGAGCAGTTCTTC.

The gene calls are TRBV6-5 and TRBJ2-3; 11 bases are a match to TRBD2. The CDR3 loop spans 14 amino acids. Looked up from germline, CDR1 is MNHEY and CDR2 is SVGAGI. With V trimmed by 6 bases and J by 3 bases, 2 bases remained unmatched. The DNA of the CDR3 is TGTGCCAGCAGCCGACTAGCGGGGACAGATACGCAGTATTTT. Translating gives CASSRLAGTDTQYF.

The J gene is TRBJ1-4, the V gene TRBV15; no reliable D call. V shed 0 bases and J shed 7 bases, with 12 bases lying between them. The V gene's germline CDR1 is LNHNV and CDR2 YYDKDF (reference sequence). CDR3 length equals 15 residues. CDR3 bases: TGTGCCACCAGCAGAGATCGTGGGAGTACTGAAAAACTGTTTTTT. Translated: CATSRDRGSTEKLFF.

This clone was seen once. V usage is TRBV7-9 and J usage is TRBJ2-1; TRBD1 agrees at 8 bases. Germline CDR1 reads SEHNR; CDR2 reads FQNEAQ (reference sequence). The length of the CDR3 is 16 residues. The trim removed 4 bases at V and 2 bases at J, leaving 7 bases unmatched. CDR3 amino acids: CASSSLDRGAYNEQFF. The CDR3 DNA reads TGTGCCAGCAGCTCATTAGACAGGGGAGCCTACAATGAGCAGTTCTTC.

The chain has TRBV15 and TRBJ2-3; 8 nucleotides line up with TRBD2. Germline V gene sequence: CDR1 LNHNV, CDR2 YYDKDF (reference sequence). The CDR3 covers 16 residues. V shed 0 bases, J shed 4 bases, and the junction held 6 bases outside the gene matches. CDR3 nucleotide sequence: TGTGCCACCAGCAGAGAAAAACGGGAGGGTCCAGATACGCAGTATTTT. It is translated as CATSREKREGPDTQYF.

The chain recombines TRBV20-1 with TRBJ2-7; D is ambiguous. Trimming removed 3 bases from V and 4 bases from J, with 7 bases in between. CDR1 and CDR2 from the germline V gene are DFQATT and SNEGSKA (reference sequence). The CDR3 loop spans 11 amino acids. CDR3 residues: CSASRDYEQYF. CDR3 bases: TGCAGTGCTAGCCGCGATTACGAGCAGTACTTC.

The table lists this clone with a count of one. The rearrangement links TRBV28 to TRBJ1-5, with 7 nucleotides matching TRBD1. The CDR3 loop spans 15 amino acids. V lost 5 bases to trimming and J lost 4 bases; unmatched junction nucleotides: 8. Per the germline V gene, CDR1 is MDHEN and CDR2 is SYDVKM. The CDR3 nucleotides are TGTGCCAGCAGTAAGACAGGGTCGAGTAATCAGCCCCAGCATTTT. The encoded protein is CASSKTGSSNQPQHF.

This clone was counted once. This chain connects TRBV11-1 to TRBJ2-7, with D possibly being TRBD2 (6 bases). Between the trimmed V and J ends, which lost 3 bases and 0 bases, there was a span of 21 bases. The CDR3 is made up of 18 amino acids. Germline loops: CDR1 SGHAT, CDR2 FQDESV (reference sequence). In nucleotides, the CDR3 is TGTGCCAGCAGCTTTTGGGGGGATGGGAGGACCAGCTCCTACGAGCAGTACTTC. It is translated as CASSFWGDGRTSSYEQYF.

V is TRBV5-4 and J is TRBJ2-7, with 8 bases that match TRBD2. V gave up 0 bases and J gave up 0 bases; unmatched junction bases: 5. CDR1 and CDR2 (germline): SGHNT, YYREEE (reference sequence). This CDR3 contains 16 residues. CDR3 nucleotide sequence: TGTGCCAGCAGCTTGGGGGGACTAGACCGCTCCTACGAGCAGTACTTC. It yields the protein CASSLGGLDRSYEQYF.